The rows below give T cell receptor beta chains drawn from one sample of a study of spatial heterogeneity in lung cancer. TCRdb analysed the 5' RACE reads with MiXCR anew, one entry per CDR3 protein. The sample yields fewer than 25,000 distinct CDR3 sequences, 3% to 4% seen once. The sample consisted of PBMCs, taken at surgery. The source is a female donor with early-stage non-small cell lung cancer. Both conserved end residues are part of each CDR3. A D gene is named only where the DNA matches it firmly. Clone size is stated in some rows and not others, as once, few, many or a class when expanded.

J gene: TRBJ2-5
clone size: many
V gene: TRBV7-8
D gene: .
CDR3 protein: CASSYTGGTQYF
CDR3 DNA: TGTGCCAGCAGCTATACTGGGGGGACCCAGTACTTC

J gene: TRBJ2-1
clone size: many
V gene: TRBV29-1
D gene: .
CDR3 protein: CSLRGHQEQFF
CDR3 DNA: TGCAGCTTAAGAGGGCACCAGGAGCAGTTCTTC

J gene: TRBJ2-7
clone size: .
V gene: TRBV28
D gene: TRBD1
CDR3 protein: CASRTGQAIYEQYF
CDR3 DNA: TGTGCCAGCAGGACGGGACAGGCGATATACGAGCAGTACTTC

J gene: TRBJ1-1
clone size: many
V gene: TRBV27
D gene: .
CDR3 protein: CASRPAVLNTEAFF
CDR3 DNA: TGTGCCAGCAGGCCGGCAGTTTTGAACACTGAAGCTTTCTTT

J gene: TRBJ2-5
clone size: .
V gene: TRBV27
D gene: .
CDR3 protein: CASSSPLGGGETQYF
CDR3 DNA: TGTGCCAGCAGTTCCCCCTTGGGGGGCGGGGAGACCCAGTACTTC

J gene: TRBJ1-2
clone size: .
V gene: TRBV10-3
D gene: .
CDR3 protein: CATSAESGYTF
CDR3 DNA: TGTGCCACAAGTGCTGAGTCGGGCTACACCTTC

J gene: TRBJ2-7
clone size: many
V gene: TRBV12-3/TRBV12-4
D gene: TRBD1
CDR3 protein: CASSPRDRGDEQYF
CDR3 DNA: TGTGCCAGCAGTCCTCGGGACAGGGGGGACGAGCAGTACTTC

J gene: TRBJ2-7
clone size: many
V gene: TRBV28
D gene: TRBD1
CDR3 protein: CASSDTGGYSLYEQYF
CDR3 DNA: TGTGCCAGCAGCGATACAGGGGGATATAGTCTGTACGAGCAGTACTTC

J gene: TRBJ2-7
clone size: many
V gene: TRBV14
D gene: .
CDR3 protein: CASSQVAEQYF
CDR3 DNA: TGTGCCAGCAGCCAAGTAGCCGAGCAGTACTTC

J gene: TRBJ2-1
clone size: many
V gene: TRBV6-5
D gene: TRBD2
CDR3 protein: CASNKPGLASNEQFF
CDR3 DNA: TGTGCCAGCAACAAACCGGGACTAGCTTCCAATGAGCAGTTCTTC

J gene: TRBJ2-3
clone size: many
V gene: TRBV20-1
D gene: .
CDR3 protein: CSASRLEVGDTQYF
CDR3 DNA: TGCAGTGCTAGTCGACTCGAGGTGGGGGATACGCAGTATTTT

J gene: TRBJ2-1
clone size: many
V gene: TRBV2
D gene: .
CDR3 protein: CASSDLRERQFF
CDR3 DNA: TGTGCCAGCAGTGATTTACGGGAGCGGCAGTTCTTC

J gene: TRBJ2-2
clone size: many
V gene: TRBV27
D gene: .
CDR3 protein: CASSPVVVGELFF
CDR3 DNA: TGTGCCAGCAGCCCCGTGGTTGTCGGGGAGCTGTTTTTT

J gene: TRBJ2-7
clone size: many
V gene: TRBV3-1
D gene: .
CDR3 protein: CASRAGTSYEQYF
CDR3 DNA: TGTGCCAGCAGGGCAGGAACTTCCTACGAGCAGTACTTC

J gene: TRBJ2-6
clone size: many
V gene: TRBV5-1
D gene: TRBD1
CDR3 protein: CASSSPGQRSGANVLTF
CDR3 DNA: TGCGCCAGCAGCTCCCCGGGACAGCGCTCTGGGGCCAACGTCCTGACTTTC

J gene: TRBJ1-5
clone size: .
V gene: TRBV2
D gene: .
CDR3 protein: CASSRDNGVSNQPQHF
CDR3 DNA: TGTGCCAGCAGTAGGGATAATGGGGTTAGCAATCAGCCCCAGCATTTT

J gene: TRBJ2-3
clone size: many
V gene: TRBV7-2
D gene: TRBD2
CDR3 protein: CASSLAPGLAGGTHGSADTQYF
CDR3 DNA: TGTGCCAGCAGCTTAGCTCCCGGATTAGCGGGAGGGACACATGGGAGTGCAGATACGCAGTATTTT

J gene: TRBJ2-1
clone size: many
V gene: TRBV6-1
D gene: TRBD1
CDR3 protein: CATGTANNEQFF
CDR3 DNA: TGTGCCACCGGGACAGCAAACAATGAGCAGTTCTTC

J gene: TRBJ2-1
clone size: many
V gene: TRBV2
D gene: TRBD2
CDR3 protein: CASSEALLGGNEQFF
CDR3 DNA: TGTGCCAGCAGTGAAGCGCTTCTCGGGGGGAATGAGCAGTTCTTC

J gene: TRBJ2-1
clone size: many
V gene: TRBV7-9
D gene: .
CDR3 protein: CASSPSANEQFF
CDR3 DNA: TGTGCCAGCAGCCCTAGCGCGAATGAGCAGTTCTTC

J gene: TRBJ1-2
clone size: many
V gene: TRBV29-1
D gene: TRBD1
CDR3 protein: CSVQGGSGGYTF
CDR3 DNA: TGCAGCGTCCAGGGGGGGTCAGGTGGCTACACCTTC

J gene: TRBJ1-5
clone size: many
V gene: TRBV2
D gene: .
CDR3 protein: CASRQGGFSNQPQHF
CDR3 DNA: TGTGCCAGCAGACAGGGCGGATTTAGCAATCAGCCCCAGCATTTT

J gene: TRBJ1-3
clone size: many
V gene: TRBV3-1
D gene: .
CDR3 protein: CASRDNPGRISGNTIYF
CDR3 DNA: TGTGCCAGCAGGGACAATCCAGGACGGATCTCTGGAAACACCATATATTTT

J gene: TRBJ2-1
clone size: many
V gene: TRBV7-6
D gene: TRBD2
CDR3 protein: CASSLFDMTSGRDNEQFF
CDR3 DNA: TGTGCCAGCAGCTTATTCGATATGACTAGCGGGAGGGACAATGAGCAGTTCTTC

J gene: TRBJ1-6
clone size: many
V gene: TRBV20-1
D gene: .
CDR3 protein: CSAPLGSNSPLHF
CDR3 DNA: TGCAGTGCCCCCTTAGGGTCCAATTCACCCCTCCACTTT

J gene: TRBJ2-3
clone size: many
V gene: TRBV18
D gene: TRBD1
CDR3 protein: CASSPPGQGAVTDTQYF
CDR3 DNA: TGTGCCAGCTCACCACCAGGACAGGGGGCGGTCACAGATACGCAGTATTTT

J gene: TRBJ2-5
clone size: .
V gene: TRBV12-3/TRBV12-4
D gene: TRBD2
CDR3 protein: CASSLGGLAGFETQYF
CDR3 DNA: TGTGCCAGCAGTTTAGGGGGACTAGCGGGATTTGAGACCCAGTACTTC

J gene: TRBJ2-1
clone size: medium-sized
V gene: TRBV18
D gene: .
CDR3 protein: CASGGSYNEQFF
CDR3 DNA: TGTGCCAGCGGGGGGTCCTACAATGAGCAGTTCTTC

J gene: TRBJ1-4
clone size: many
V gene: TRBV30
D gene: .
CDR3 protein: CAWSSQRGEKLFF
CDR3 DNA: TGTGCCTGGAGTAGCCAAAGGGGTGAAAAACTGTTTTTT